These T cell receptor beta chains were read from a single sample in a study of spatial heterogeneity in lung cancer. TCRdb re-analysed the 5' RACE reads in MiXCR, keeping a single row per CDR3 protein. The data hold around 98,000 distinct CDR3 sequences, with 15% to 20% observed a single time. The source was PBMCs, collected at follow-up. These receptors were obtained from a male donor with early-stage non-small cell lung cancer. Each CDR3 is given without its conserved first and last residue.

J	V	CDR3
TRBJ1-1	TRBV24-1	ATSDFTGAEAF
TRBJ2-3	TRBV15	ATSRDGSSGRVDTQY
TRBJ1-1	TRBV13	ASSQDVYGVTEAF
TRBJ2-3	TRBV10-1	ASSEGGLETDTQY
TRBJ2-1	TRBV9	ASSGGTGSSYNEQF
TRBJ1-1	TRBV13	ASSLGINTEAF
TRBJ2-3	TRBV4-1	ASRGQGTDTQY
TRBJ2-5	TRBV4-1	ASSQLAGGGLGETQY
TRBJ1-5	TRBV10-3	AIKENHNQPQH
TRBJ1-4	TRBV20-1	SALLRAGVEKLF
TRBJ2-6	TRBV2	ASREGANVLT
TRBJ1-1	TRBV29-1	SVGERDTEAF
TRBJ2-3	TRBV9	ASSVATGANTDTQY
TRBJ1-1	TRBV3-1	ASSQEPGNTEAF
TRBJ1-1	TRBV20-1	SARTGGSTEAF
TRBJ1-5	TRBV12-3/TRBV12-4	ASSSGTGGWQPQH
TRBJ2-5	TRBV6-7	ASSYSTVALQTQY
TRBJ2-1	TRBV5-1	ASSRSGDSSYNEQF
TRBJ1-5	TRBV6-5	ASGREGFNQPQH
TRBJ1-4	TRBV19	ASSIPDLRGGEKLF
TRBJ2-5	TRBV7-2	ASREGGETQY
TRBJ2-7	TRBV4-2	ASSQEARLYEQY
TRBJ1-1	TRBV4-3	ASSQDLGGEAF
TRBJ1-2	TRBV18	ASSPDLGGLGYT
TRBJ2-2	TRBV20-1	SAPALGTGGAGELF
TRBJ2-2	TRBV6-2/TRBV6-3	ASMISGTGELF
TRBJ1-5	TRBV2	ASAGTAVQPQH
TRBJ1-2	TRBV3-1	ASSQNSAGDGYT
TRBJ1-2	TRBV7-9	ASSNRGSLNYGYT
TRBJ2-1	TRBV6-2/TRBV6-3	ASSYHARSQF
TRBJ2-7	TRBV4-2	ASSQAPLSGISEQY
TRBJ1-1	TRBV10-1	ASSGQGRLGAF
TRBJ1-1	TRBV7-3	ASSRGTENEAF
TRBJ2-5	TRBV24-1	ATSDSAGQFLKTQY
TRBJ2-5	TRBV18	ASSPSRGRETQY
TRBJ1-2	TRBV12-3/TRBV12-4	ASSPQEKRTGPGYT
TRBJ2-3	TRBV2	ASSPLAGGHVSTDTQY
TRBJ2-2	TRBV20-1	SARGTNTGELF
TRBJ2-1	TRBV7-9	ASRSTGTSGYNEQF
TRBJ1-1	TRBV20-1	SARGQPGSTEAF
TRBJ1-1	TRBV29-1	SVSPSNTEAF
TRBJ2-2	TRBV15	ATSRGGTSNTGELF
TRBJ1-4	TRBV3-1	ASSYGQGLSTNEKLF
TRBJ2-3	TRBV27	ASSLDRIRYTDTQY
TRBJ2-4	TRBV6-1	ASSEIMDSKNIQY
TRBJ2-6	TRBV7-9	ASSLARHLSGANVLT
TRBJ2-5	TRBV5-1	ASSTTSTETQY
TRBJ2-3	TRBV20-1	STTGARSTDTQY
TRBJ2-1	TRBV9	ASSPRLAGYNEQF
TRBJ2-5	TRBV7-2	ASSFGPQGVRETQY
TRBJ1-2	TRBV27	ASSSRPGYGYT